This T cell receptor (beta chain) was recovered during a study of T cell changes during pregnancy in multiple sclerosis. The CDR3 covers 13 residues. The ends were cut back, 8 bases at V and 5 bases at J, with 15 bases in the middle. Germline CDR1 is SNHLY and CDR2 is FYNNEI. Produced via immunoSEQ multiplex PCR; TCRdb's table is partial and in-frame only. The sample has more than 55,000 clones, 91% seen once. This clone was counted a few times. The sequencing used peripheral blood, collected in the third trimester of pregnancy. The J gene is TRBJ1-1, the V gene TRBV2; D not certain. This TCR derives from a female donor in good health, enrolled as a control in a pregnancy study. CDR3 nucleotides: TGTGCCAGCTGGTGGGGAGCCGGGACTGAAGCTTTCTTT. Translated, it gives CASWWGAGTEAFF.